The source of this T cell receptor beta chain is a study of cytomegalovirus exposure and HLA in healthy donors. Whole-study context: There were approximately 400 genotyped donors. Of these, about 86% fell in the genetic ancestry cluster associated with self-reported Caucasian donors.

Study-level points and caveats: Indistinguishability led to the exclusion of some V segments, TRBV6-2 and TRBV6-3 included. Most observed TCR sequences were rare, whereas some public TCRs were detected in many donors. Later genetic work tied a missense DCLRE1C variant to beta-chain V and J trimming.

The germline gives CDR1 ENHRY, CDR2 SYGVKD. The CDR3 is 17 amino acids. The V segment lost 0 bases and the J segment 2 bases; nucleotides outside the gene matches: 5. Notes on this clone: What it recognizes is unknown.

Vbeta (60) and Jbeta (13) primers were used in the PCR. The repertoire was sequenced with immunoSEQ multiplex PCR; TCRdb's copy has only in-frame clones and lacks some. Among approximately 65,000 clones listed, 65% to 70% were seen once. Input material: PBMCs. The chain combines TRBV10-3 with TRBJ1-3; 9 bases line up with TRBD1. This clonotype originated in a man aged 35 to 55 in good health and CMV-seropositive. The CDR3 is CAISESVTGGTGNTIYF. For the CDR3, the DNA is TGTGCCATCAGTGAGTCGGTTACAGGGGGCACTGGAAACACCATATATTTT.